This record concerns one T cell receptor (beta chain) sequence. The sample comes from a study of blood T cell repertoires in COVID-19. For the study at large: From the United States, Italy and Spain came samples of acute and convalescent COVID-19. PBMCs, B-cell-depleted T cells, or T cells were the source of the cDNA or gDNA that made up the material.

The germline V gene encodes CDR1 MNHEY and CDR2 SVGAGI. The CDR3 runs to 15 residues. J was trimmed by 2 bases and V by 6 bases; bases with no gene match: 5. As processed by the authors: Nucleated cell number was recorded as an estimate derived from reference gene primer amplification. TCRdb's copy holds only in-frame clones and misses some; the assay was immunoSEQ multiplex PCR. V, J and clone size are those of that table, while D and trimming were read from the DNA. The data show 200,000 to 250,000 clones, around 89% seen once. Sequencing input: peripheral blood. This clonotype was obtained from a woman aged 30 to 39 with COVID-19, enrolled during active disease. The V call is TRBV6-5, the J call TRBJ1-4; TRBD1 matches at 8 bases. The CDR3, as DNA: TGTGCCAGCAGGGCAGGGGGCGGGACTAATGAAAAACTGTTTTTT. This encodes CASRAGGGTNEKLFF.